The following is a T cell receptor beta chain sequence with its context. Its antigen is unidentified. The data belong to a study of cytomegalovirus exposure and HLA in healthy donors. The PCR employed 60 Vbeta primers together with 13 Jbeta primers. Sequencing used immunoSEQ multiplex PCR; TCRdb keeps in-frame clones, though not all of them. The repertoire includes hundreds of thousands of clones, over 75% of them detected once, and less than 2% sits in the top ten. Study outcomes and limitations: Later analysis identified a missense DCLRE1C variant that was linked to TCR beta V- and J-gene trimming.

The CDR3 totals 13 residues. Germline loops: CDR1 LNHNV, CDR2 YYDKDF (reference sequence). J lost 12 bases, V lost 4 bases, and 10 bases had no gene match. Sequencing input: PBMCs. This receptor was taken from a male donor in good health and CMV-seronegative. The genes are TRBV15 and TRBJ2-5, with 8 nucleotides matching TRBD1. CDR3 loop: CATSTYRGTAKYF. As DNA, the CDR3 is TGTGCCACCAGCACATACAGGGGGACTGCCAAGTACTTC.